This entry features one T cell receptor (beta chain) sequence. The target antigen is unknown. One end of the junction does not line up with germline, which may come from a read error. The primer mix had 60 Vbeta and 13 Jbeta primers. Libraries were prepared by immunoSEQ multiplex PCR; TCRdb keeps only in-frame clonotypes and omits some of them. The sample includes 100,000 to 150,000 clones, around 84% of them seen just once. This sample is drawn from a study of cytomegalovirus exposure and HLA in healthy donors. Study-wide results and limits: TRBV6-2, TRBV6-3 and some other V segments were excluded as indistinguishable.

CDR1 MDHEN and CDR2 SYDVKM come from the germline V gene. This CDR3 contains 15 residues. Material for sequencing was PBMCs. The sequence was obtained from a man younger than 35 in good health and CMV-seronegative. The chain employs TRBV28 and TRBJ1-2; D unclear. CDR3 bases: TGTGCTAGCAGTTTAGGAGTCCAGCCTAACTATGGCTACACCTTC. This gives the protein CASSLGVQPNYGYTF.